The rows below give T cell receptor beta chains drawn from one sample of a study of blood T cells in healthy people across ages. TCRdb reprocessed the 5' RACE reads via MiXCR and lists one record per CDR3 protein. The top ten clones hold about 26% of a sample with some 780,000 distinct CDR3 sequences, around three fifths of them seen once. Sequenced sample: blood. The source of these receptors is a man in his forties in good health. CDR3s include the opening cysteine and the closing phenylalanine or tryptophan.

TRBV19	TRBJ1-1	CASSFRGPNTEAFF
TRBV20-1	TRBJ2-2	CSALGTANTGELFF
TRBV2	TRBJ1-5	CASRTRDYSNQPQHF
TRBV6-4	TRBJ2-3	CASSDAPQGTDTQYF
TRBV29-1	TRBJ2-1	CSVEMEGISYNEQFF
TRBV7-6	TRBJ1-1	CASSLGVTAMNTEAFF
TRBV6-2/TRBV6-3	TRBJ2-1	CASSYISGQSYNEQFF
TRBV5-1	TRBJ1-2	CASSEWDRGGEGYTF
TRBV4-3	TRBJ2-7	CASSQEQGGYYEQYF
TRBV20-1	TRBJ2-3	CSATGLAQHYDTQYF
TRBV4-2	TRBJ1-6	CASSQTTGGPKSPLHF
TRBV6-2/TRBV6-3	TRBJ2-1	CASSFERSQLYNEQFF
TRBV5-1	TRBJ2-5	CASSLSWAGGYNEQYF
TRBV4-3	TRBJ2-3	CASSRTRGSADTQYF
TRBV29-1	TRBJ1-2	CSVTGQGNYGYTF
TRBV11-3	TRBJ2-5	CASMGSRPETQYF
TRBV7-9	TRBJ2-5	CASSLYRQNTQETQYF
TRBV18	TRBJ2-3	CASSPSSGSGDTQYF
TRBV21-1	TRBJ2-1	CAPTQDPPGGTIEQFF
TRBV27	TRBJ2-7	CASSLSRGGNYYEQYF
TRBV4-3	TRBJ2-3	CASSQDSREADTQYF
TRBV5-4	TRBJ2-2	CASSPAKGGELFF
TRBV6-4	TRBJ2-2	CATATGGNTGELFF
TRBV12-3/TRBV12-4	TRBJ2-1	CASSFWTTGLGEQFF
TRBV9	-	CASSVNGLGHEQYF
TRBV20-1	TRBJ2-5	CSARSSGSPQETQYF
TRBV11-2	TRBJ2-3	CASSYRGRRTDTQYF
TRBV9	TRBJ2-1	CASSVEGATYNEQFF
TRBV28	TRBJ1-5	CAGRSDRRGGNNQPQHF
TRBV21-1	TRBJ2-5	CASSKGGLTVPRQETQYF
TRBV20-1	TRBJ1-6	CSARGDGSSYNSPLHF
TRBV10-3	TRBJ2-5	CAISEQGDQETQYF
TRBV5-1	TRBJ2-1	CASSASGEQFF
TRBV5-1	TRBJ2-5	CASSFVIGRGGLHEQYF
TRBV29-1	TRBJ2-1	CSVEQGTGFPYEQFF
TRBV5-1	TRBJ2-1	CASSLDRTGENEQFF
TRBV20-1	TRBJ2-7	CSARGDRATYEQYF
TRBV5-8	TRBJ1-2	CASSLGSQTYGYTF
TRBV25-1	TRBJ2-7	CASTLRTVPSSYEQYF
TRBV5-1	TRBJ1-5	CASSLDSSGAGQPQHF
TRBV7-2	TRBJ2-2	CASRREGSTGELFF
TRBV6-6	TRBJ2-7	CASSYATGVGEQYF
TRBV27	TRBJ1-1	CASSYGRGVTEAFF
TRBV3-1	TRBJ2-1	CASSQAETEQFF
TRBV7-2	TRBJ2-1	CASSLAGLAGVGYNEQFF
TRBV29-1	TRBJ2-1	CSVGTGQPGNEQFF
TRBV7-2	TRBJ2-7	CASAPSGTADYEQYF
TRBV20-1	TRBJ2-1	CSARDAGASLYNEQFF
TRBV25-1	TRBJ2-5	CASSLNIGGRKQETQYF
TRBV9	TRBJ1-1	CASSVDQGENTEAFF
TRBV20-1	TRBJ2-1	CSARSGGLNNEQFF
TRBV18	TRBJ2-1	CASSETSGSYNEQFF
TRBV5-1	TRBJ2-2	CASSYPDGLRTGELFF